This T cell receptor beta chain was identified during a study of cytomegalovirus exposure and HLA in healthy donors. Study-wide context: A subsequent analysis reported that the 95 to 150 validation repertoires were produced on the same platform that had also been used for the 666 first-cohort repertoires.

CDR1 and CDR2 from the germline V gene are SGHVS and FQNEAQ. The CDR3 is 16 amino acids. Germline trimming cut 3 bases from V and 6 bases from J; bases unmatched to any gene: 11. TCRdb keeps only in-frame clones here, not all; method: immunoSEQ multiplex PCR. The sample contains roughly 98,000 clones, 87% of which appear only once. The donors formed part of the roughly 120-subject validation cohort, distinct from the roughly 620-subject first cohort. Remarks on this clone: What it binds is not known.

Overall study results and limits: Within the approximately 110 validation repertoires, first-cohort TCR clusters tended to co-occur, according to a later analysis. The CMV antigen specificity of a few CMV-associated chains was confirmed through in vitro analysis.

The chain has TRBV7-8 and TRBJ2-3, with 8 bases matching TRBD2. This clonotype originated in a woman in her twenties or thirties in good health and CMV-seronegative. Sequenced sample: PBMCs. Written as DNA, the CDR3 is TGTGCCAGCAGCTTGGCGGGAGGTTTCCGACTCGATACGCAGTATTTT. Translated: CASSLAGGFRLDTQYF.